These T cell receptor beta chains were read from a single sample in a study of cytomegalovirus exposure and HLA in healthy donors. Sequenced by immunoSEQ multiplex PCR; TCRdb stores in-frame clones only, minus some. The repertoire consists of 80,000 to 95,000 clones, with roughly two thirds occurring once and the leading ten covering more than 12%. Sequencing used PBMCs. The receptors were sampled from a woman aged 45-65 years in good health and CMV-seropositive. Each CDR3 is given with its conserved first and last residue. Each record gives: clone size, D gene, J gene, CDR3 length, V gene, CDR3 protein, CDR3 DNA. D genes are given only for firm matches. The size of a clone is reported for some rows only, either as once, few or many, or as a class for expanded clones.

- - TRBJ2-1 13 TRBV10-3 CAISGDWMAEQFF TGTGCCATCAGTGGGGACTGGATGGCTGAGCAGTTCTTC
once - TRBJ2-7 13 TRBV28 CASSLKIPDEQYF TGTGCCAGCAGTTTAAAAATCCCCGACGAGCAGTACTTC
- TRBD2 TRBJ2-7 17 TRBV7-9 CSSSAGGIAGVYYEQYF TGTTCCAGCAGCGCAGGGGGAATAGCGGGAGTTTACTACGAGCAGTACTTC
- TRBD1 TRBJ1-6 15 TRBV11-2 CASSSGTGWDSPLHF TGTGCCAGCAGCTCCGGGACAGGGTGGGACTCACCCCTCCACTTT
- TRBD1 TRBJ1-5 13 TRBV19 CASSGTANQPQHF TGTGCCAGTAGCGGGACAGCTAATCAGCCCCAGCATTTT
- - TRBJ2-1 15 TRBV11-3 CASSLTTETTNEQFF TGTGCCAGCAGCTTAACCACCGAGACTACAAATGAGCAGTTCTTC
- - TRBJ1-4 14 TRBV6-5 CASSWTVLNEKLFF TGTGCCAGCAGTTGGACAGTACTTAATGAAAAACTGTTTTTT
- TRBD2 TRBJ2-3 16 TRBV13 CASSFMAGAPTDTQYF TGTGCCAGCAGCTTTATGGCGGGAGCCCCCACAGATACGCAGTATTTT
- - TRBJ1-4 23 TRBV23-1 CASSQSRRITFANPQLLNEKLFF TGCGCCAGCAGTCAATCGAGGAGGATTACTTTCGCCAACCCACAGCTACTAAATGAAAAACTGTTTTTT
- TRBD1 TRBJ2-1 15 TRBV7-9 CSSSPDRVSYNEQFF TGTTCCAGCAGCCCGGACAGGGTCTCCTACAATGAGCAGTTCTTC
- TRBD2 TRBJ2-1 15 TRBV11-3 CASSLGRAGGDEQFF TGCGCCAGCAGCTTAGGACGGGCGGGAGGAGACGAGCAGTTCTTC
- TRBD1 TRBJ1-3 16 TRBV19 CASSREGALSGNTIYF TGTGCCAGTAGTCGGGAGGGGGCCCTCTCTGGAAACACCATATATTTT
- - TRBJ2-7 15 TRBV7-9 CASSPAVRVLGEQYF TGTGCCAGCAGCCCCGCCGTGAGGGTTTTGGGCGAGCAGTACTTC
- TRBD2 TRBJ2-7 14 TRBV9 CASSGSGNSYEQYF TGTGCCAGCAGCGGTAGCGGGAACTCCTACGAGCAGTACTTC
few - TRBJ1-2 14 TRBV27 CASSSRESGYGYTF TGTGCCAGCAGTTCGCGGGAATCTGGCTATGGCTACACCTTC
few - TRBJ2-7 15 TRBV18 CASSPTGEGAYEQYF TGTGCCAGCTCACCAACGGGGGAGGGGGCCTACGAGCAGTACTTC
- - TRBJ1-1 13 TRBV18 CASSPQPNTEAFF TGTGCCAGCTCACCACAGCCGAACACTGAAGCTTTCTTT
few TRBD2 TRBJ2-1 16 TRBV5-4 CASSPQGLASYNEQFF TGTGCCAGCAGCCCCCAAGGACTAGCATCCTACAATGAGCAGTTCTTC
- - TRBJ2-2 13 TRBV28 CASSSTGTGELFF TGTGCCAGCAGCTCGACAGGCACCGGGGAGCTGTTTTTT
- TRBD1 TRBJ2-7 16 TRBV14 CASSQVWGQGDDEQYF TGTGCCAGCAGCCAAGTGTGGGGACAGGGGGATGACGAGCAGTACTTC
few - TRBJ2-1 15 TRBV9 CASTHLGGAANEQFF TGTGCCAGCACCCACCTGGGGGGGGCGGCCAATGAGCAGTTCTTC
- TRBD2 TRBJ2-1 16 TRBV5-1 CASSPEGTRSYNEQFF TGCGCCAGCAGCCCCGAGGGGACTAGGTCCTACAATGAGCAGTTCTTC
few - TRBJ2-5 13 TRBV28 CASSPGGTETQYF TGTGCCAGCAGTCCCGGGGGTACGGAGACCCAGTACTTC
once - TRBJ1-5 16 TRBV7-8 CASSSLGGYSNQPQHF TGTGCCAGCAGCTCGCTGGGAGGTTATAGCAATCAGCCCCAGCATTTT
- - TRBJ1-1 14 TRBV28 CASRATGGGTEAFF TGTGCCAGCAGAGCGACAGGCGGAGGCACTGAAGCTTTCTTT
- - TRBJ2-3 13 TRBV18 CASSPNPADTQYF TGTGCCAGCTCACCGAACCCGGCAGATACGCAGTATTTT
- - TRBJ2-4 16 TRBV25-1 CASTPGGGGGKNIQYF TGTGCCAGCACCCCGGGGGGCGGAGGGGGCAAAAACATTCAGTACTTC
- - TRBJ2-3 15 TRBV4-3 CASSQVGEPRDTQYF TGCGCCAGCAGCCAAGTAGGGGAACCCCGGGATACGCAGTATTTT
- - TRBJ2-7 16 TRBV9 CASSLTGSTDAYEQYF TGTGCCAGCAGCCTCACGGGGTCCACTGACGCCTACGAGCAGTACTTC
- - TRBJ1-5 12 TRBV7-8 CASSLDLQPQHF TGTGCCAGCAGCTTAGATTTACAGCCCCAGCATTTT
- - TRBJ2-5 15 TRBV5-6 CASSFPQGGGETQYF TGTGCCAGCAGCTTCCCCCAGGGGGGTGGCGAGACCCAGTACTTC
few - TRBJ2-3 14 TRBV6-1 CASSDAGGTDTQYF TGTGCCAGCAGTGATGCCGGGGGCACAGATACGCAGTATTTT
once TRBD1 TRBJ1-1 16 TRBV27 CASKPGTGLGNTEAFF TGTGCCAGCAAACCCGGGACAGGGCTAGGGAACACTGAAGCTTTCTTT
- - TRBJ1-2 14 TRBV5-1 CASKTGPGAGGYTF TGCGCCAGCAAAACCGGTCCTGGCGCGGGTGGCTACACCTTC
- - TRBJ1-2 16 TRBV6-5 CASSYVRMGGVDGYTF TGTGCCAGCAGTTACGTGCGAATGGGGGGTGTCGATGGCTACACCTTC
- TRBD1 TRBJ1-5 18 TRBV2 CASSFTPSGTGVSQPQHF TGTGCCAGCAGTTTTACACCTTCCGGGACAGGGGTAAGTCAGCCCCAGCATTTT
- TRBD2 TRBJ2-3 18 TRBV5-4 CASSTGTSGITRVDTQYF TGTGCCAGCAGCACCGGGACTAGCGGTATTACCAGGGTAGATACGCAGTATTTT
- - TRBJ2-3 15 TRBV19 CASKGARRATDTQYF TGTGCCAGTAAAGGGGCTCGGAGAGCGACAGATACGCAGTATTTT
- TRBD1 TRBJ2-3 13 TRBV7-2 CASSWTGEDTQYF TGTGCCAGCAGCTGGACAGGTGAAGATACGCAGTATTTT
- TRBD2 TRBJ2-3 15 TRBV10-1 CASTPALAGVYTQYF TGCGCCAGCACCCCGGCACTAGCGGGGGTCTATACGCAGTATTTT
- - TRBJ2-7 17 TRBV28 CASSLVGDWRGRYEQYF TGTGCCAGCAGTTTAGTTGGGGACTGGAGGGGGCGTTACGAGCAGTACTTC
- TRBD1 TRBJ1-2 19 TRBV28 CASSLTGTGAVGDFYGYTF TGTGCCAGCAGTTTAACCGGGACAGGGGCCGTCGGGGACTTTTATGGCTACACCTTC
- TRBD1 TRBJ2-1 15 TRBV5-1 CASSLEQGNYNEQFF TGCGCCAGCAGCTTAGAACAGGGGAACTACAATGAGCAGTTCTTC